This TCR beta chain was found in a study of T cells in localized non-small cell lung cancer. Study-wide results and caveats: Highest T cell clonality was seen in uninvolved adjacent lung, surpassing that measured in tumor. Longer overall survival associated with higher blood T cell density; shorter survival with higher adjacent-lung clonality. Detection in adjacent lung was observed for a median around 50 of the top 100 tumor clones.

By its share, this clone is large. What it binds is not known. V lost 4 bases to trimming and J lost 3 bases; unmatched junction nucleotides: 1. The CDR3 is 13 amino acids. In germline, CDR1 is LNHDA, CDR2 SQIVND (reference sequence). Sequencing used immunoSEQ multiplex PCR; TCRdb keeps in-frame clones, though not all of them. The sample has roughly 1,100 clones, about a quarter seen once; the top ten hold around a sixth. The chain carries TRBV19 and TRBJ2-7; 9 bases line up with TRBD1. The specimen comprised normal lung tissue next to the tumor, sampled before any cancer treatment. The clonotype originates from a female donor aged 60 or older with stage III lung adenocarcinoma. The CDR3 loop is CASSRGQGYEQYF. The CDR3 region has the DNA TGTGCCAGTAGTAGGGGACAGGGCTACGAGCAGTACTTC.